This TCR beta chain was captured by sequencing in a study of T-cell memory formation after mild COVID-19. Germline assignment: CDR1 SGDLS and CDR2 YYNGEE. Unmatched junction bases numbered 3, after V lost 0 bases and J lost 3 bases. The CDR3 is 14 residues long. TCRdb independently ran MiXCR on the 5' RACE reads; one entry per CDR3 protein. The table shows about 470,000 distinct CDR3 sequences, with nearly 25% occurring only once. The chain employs TRBV9 and TRBJ2-7; 7 bases map to TRBD1. The receptor's source is an adult woman who had mild COVID-19 (a few samples of this study predate the infection). Cell type and time point are not known. The specimen was PBMCs or a T cell subset sorted from them (not recorded which). CDR3 nucleotides: TGTGCCAGCAGCGTAGAGGCAGGGGGCTACGAGCAGTACTTC. Its translation: CASSVEAGGYEQYF.